This TCR beta chain was obtained from a study of blood T cell repertoires in COVID-19. Study at large: Specimens from acute and convalescent COVID-19 originated in the United States, Italy and Spain. PBMCs, B-cell-depleted T cells, or T cells were the source of the cDNA or gDNA that made up the material.

Authors' processing steps: How many nucleated cells were present was estimated from reference gene primer amplification. Here immunoSEQ multiplex PCR was the method, and the copy in TCRdb shows in-frame clones only, minus some. V and J calls plus clone size are reproduced from that table; the DNA served to infer D and trimming. The table includes tens of thousands of clones, roughly 78% detected once. There are 14 residues in the CDR3. Between the trimmed V and J ends, which lost 4 bases and 6 bases, there was a span of 14 bases. The germline V gene encodes CDR1 SGDLS and CDR2 YYNGEE. The chain employs TRBV9 and TRBJ2-1; D is perhaps TRBD2 (6 bases). The TCR was taken from a man aged 45-65 years with active or convalescent COVID-19. Sequencing used peripheral blood. This chain's CDR3 is CASSPSRGFNEQFF. For the CDR3, the DNA is TGTGCCAGCAGCCCCAGCCGGGGGTTCAATGAGCAGTTCTTC.